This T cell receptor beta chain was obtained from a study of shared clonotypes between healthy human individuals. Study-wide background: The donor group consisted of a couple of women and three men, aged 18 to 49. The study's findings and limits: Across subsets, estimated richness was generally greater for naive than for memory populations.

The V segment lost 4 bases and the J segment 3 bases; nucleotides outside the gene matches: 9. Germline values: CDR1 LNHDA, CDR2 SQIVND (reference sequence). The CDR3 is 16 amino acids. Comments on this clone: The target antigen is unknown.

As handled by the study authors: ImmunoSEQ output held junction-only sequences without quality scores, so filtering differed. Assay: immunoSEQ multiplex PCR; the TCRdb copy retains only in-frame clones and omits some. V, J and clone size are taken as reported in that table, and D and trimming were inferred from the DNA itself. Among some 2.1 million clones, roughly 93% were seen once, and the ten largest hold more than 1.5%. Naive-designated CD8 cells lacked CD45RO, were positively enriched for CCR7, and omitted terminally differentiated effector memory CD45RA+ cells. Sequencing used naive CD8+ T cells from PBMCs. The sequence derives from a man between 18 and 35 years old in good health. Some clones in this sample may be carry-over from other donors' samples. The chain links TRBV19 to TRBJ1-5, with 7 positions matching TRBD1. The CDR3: CASSTPGTVYNQPQHF. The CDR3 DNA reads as TGTGCCAGTAGTACCCCCGGGACAGTCTACAATCAGCCCCAGCATTTT.